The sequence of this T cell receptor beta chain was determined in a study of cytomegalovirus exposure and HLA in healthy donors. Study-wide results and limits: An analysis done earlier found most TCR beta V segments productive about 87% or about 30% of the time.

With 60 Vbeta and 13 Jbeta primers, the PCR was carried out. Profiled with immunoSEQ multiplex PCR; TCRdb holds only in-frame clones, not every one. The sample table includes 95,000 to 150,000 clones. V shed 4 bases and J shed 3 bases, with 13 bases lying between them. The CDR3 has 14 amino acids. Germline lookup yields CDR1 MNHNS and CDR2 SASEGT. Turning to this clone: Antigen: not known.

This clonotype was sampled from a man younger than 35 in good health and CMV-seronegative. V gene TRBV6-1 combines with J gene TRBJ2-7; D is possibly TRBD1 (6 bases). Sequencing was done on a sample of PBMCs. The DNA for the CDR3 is TGTGCCAGCAGTGGGGGGCGCGATGTCTACGAGCAGTACTTC. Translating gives CASSGGRDVYEQYF.